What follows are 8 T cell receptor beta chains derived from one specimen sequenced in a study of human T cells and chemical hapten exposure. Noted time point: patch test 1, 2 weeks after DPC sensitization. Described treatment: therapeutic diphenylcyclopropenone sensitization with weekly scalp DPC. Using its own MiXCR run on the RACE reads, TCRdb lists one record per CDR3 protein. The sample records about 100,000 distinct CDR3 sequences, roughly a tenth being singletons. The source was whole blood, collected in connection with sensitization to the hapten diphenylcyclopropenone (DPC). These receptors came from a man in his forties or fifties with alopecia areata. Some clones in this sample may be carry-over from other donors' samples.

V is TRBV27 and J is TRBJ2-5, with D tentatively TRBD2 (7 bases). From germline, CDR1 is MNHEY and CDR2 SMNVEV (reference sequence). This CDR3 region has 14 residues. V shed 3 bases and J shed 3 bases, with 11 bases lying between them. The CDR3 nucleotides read TGTGCCAGCAGTTTCCGCGGGGGCGAAGAGACCCAGTACTTC. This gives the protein CASSFRGGEETQYF.

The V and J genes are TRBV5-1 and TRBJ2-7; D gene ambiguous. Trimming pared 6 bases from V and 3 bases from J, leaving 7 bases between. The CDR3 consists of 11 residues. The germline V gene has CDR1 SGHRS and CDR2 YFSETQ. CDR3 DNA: TGCGCCAGCAACTCCTACTACGAGCAGTACGTC. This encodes CASNSYYEQYV.

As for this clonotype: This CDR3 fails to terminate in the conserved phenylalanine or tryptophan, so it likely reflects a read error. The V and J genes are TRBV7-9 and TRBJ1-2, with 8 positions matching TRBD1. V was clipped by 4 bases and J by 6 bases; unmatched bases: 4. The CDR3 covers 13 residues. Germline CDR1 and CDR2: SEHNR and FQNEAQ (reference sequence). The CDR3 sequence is CASSSRQGHGYTL. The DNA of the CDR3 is TGTGCCAGCAGCTCCAGACAGGGGCATGGCTACACCCTC.

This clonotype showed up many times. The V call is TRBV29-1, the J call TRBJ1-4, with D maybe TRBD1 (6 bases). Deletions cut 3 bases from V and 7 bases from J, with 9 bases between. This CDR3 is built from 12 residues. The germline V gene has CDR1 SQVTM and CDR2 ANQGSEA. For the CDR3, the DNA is TGCAGCGTTGACAGGGGAGGTGAAAAACTGTTTTTT. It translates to CSVDRGGEKLFF. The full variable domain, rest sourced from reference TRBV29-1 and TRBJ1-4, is SAVISQKPSRDICQRGTSLTIQCQVDSQVTMMFWYRQQPGQSLTLIATANQGSEATYESGFVIDKFPISRPNLTFSTLTVSNMSPEDSSIYLCSVDRGGEKLFFGSGTQLSVL.

The CDR3 is CASSGRWNEAFF. In DNA form, the CDR3 reads TGTGCCAGCAGCGGAAGATGGAATGAAGCTTTCTTT. The rearrangement joins TRBV9 to TRBJ1-1; D call uncertain. V shed 3 bases and J shed 7 bases, with 10 bases lying between them. Germline assignment: CDR1 SGDLS and CDR2 YYNGEE. CDR3 size: 12 residues.

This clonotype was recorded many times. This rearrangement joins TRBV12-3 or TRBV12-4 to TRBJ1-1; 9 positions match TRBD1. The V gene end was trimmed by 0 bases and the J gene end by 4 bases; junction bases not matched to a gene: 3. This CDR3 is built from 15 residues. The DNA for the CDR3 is TGTGCCAGCAGTTTAGCCGGGACAGGGACCACTGAAGCTTTCTTT. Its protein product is CASSLAGTGTTEAFF.

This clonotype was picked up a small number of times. CDR3: CASSQDRGLRSYNEQFF. CDR3 nucleotides: TGCGCCAGCAGCCAAGATCGGGGGCTACGATCCTACAATGAGCAGTTCTTC. The V call is TRBV4-1, the J call TRBJ2-1; D possibly uses TRBD1 or TRBD2 (6 bases each). This CDR3 has 17 amino acids. The V end was cut by 0 bases, the J end by 1 base, with 13 bases between. Germline assignment: CDR1 MGHRA and CDR2 YSYEKL.

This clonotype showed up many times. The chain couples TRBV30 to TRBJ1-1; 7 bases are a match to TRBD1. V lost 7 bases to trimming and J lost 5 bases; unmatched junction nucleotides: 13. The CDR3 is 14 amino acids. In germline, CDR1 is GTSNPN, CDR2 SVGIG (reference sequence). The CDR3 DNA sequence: TGTGCCTCTCCGGGACAGCCCCCGAGAACTGAAGCTTTCTTT. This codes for CASPGQPPRTEAFF.